One T cell receptor beta chain is described in this entry. The sample is drawn from a study of blood T cell repertoires in COVID-19. As for the study in general: Samples of COVID-19 (acute and convalescent) were obtained from the United States, Italy and Spain. Nucleic acid was either cDNA or gDNA, and it came from T cells, B-cell-depleted T cells, or PBMCs.

Trimming cost V 4 bases and J 0 bases, with 22 bases left between them. Germline CDR1 is SNHLY and CDR2 is FYNNEI. The CDR3 is 18 amino acids. In the original workflow: Reference gene primer amplification gave estimated nucleated cell counts. Generated by immunoSEQ multiplex PCR, the TCRdb table keeps only in-frame clones and is missing some. Clone size and V and J calls were adopted from that table, with D and trimming inferred from the DNA. Of tens of thousands of clones in the sample, around four fifths were seen once. This receptor was obtained from a man in his fifties with active COVID-19. The V gene is TRBV2, the J gene TRBJ2-7, with TRBD1 as a possible D gene (6 bases). Sequenced: peripheral blood. The chain's CDR3 is CASSGGRGWQASSYEQYF. The CDR3 region has the DNA TGTGCCAGCAGTGGGGGAAGGGGGTGGCAGGCCAGCTCCTACGAGCAGTACTTC.